This T cell receptor (beta chain) came from a study of T cells in Graves' hyperthyroidism and ophthalmopathy. Overall study results and limits: A 13 V-J signature model discriminated ophthalmopathy versus stable hyperthyroidism. Most thyroid clonotypes expanded above 0.001 were also detected in blood.

The CDR3 spans 12 residues. V lost 6 bases to trimming and J lost 6 bases, with 9 bases between them. Using RNA transcripts as the source, TCR beta CDR3 regions were amplified. Initially, a first-round RT-PCR of the TCR CDR3 employed the HTBI primer set. TCRdb used MiXCR to reprocess the multiplex PCR reads, holding one entry per CDR3 protein. The table includes roughly 300,000 distinct CDR3 sequences, less than 30% detected once. This clonotype was seen repeatedly, ten times or more. The antigen remains undetermined. Criteria for exclusion of patients were uncontrolled infection, other autoimmune disease, pregnancy or lactation.

The source is a man aged 35-49 years with Graves' hyperthyroidism that later progressed to Graves' ophthalmopathy. Sequencing input: blood. The V call is TRBV12-3 or TRBV12-4, the J call TRBJ1-5; D might be TRBD1 (6 bases). The CDR3 here is CASRGASQPQHF. The CDR3 DNA reads TGTGCCAGCAGGGGGGCTAGTCAGCCCCAGCATTTT.